The source of this T cell receptor (beta chain) is a study of T-cell reconstitution after alpha-beta-depleted transplantation in children. As it was prepared, the TCRbeta library received unique molecular identifiers. TCRdb analysed the PCR reads with MiXCR anew, one entry per CDR3 protein. Here the sample spans some 600,000 distinct CDR3 sequences, over 10% being singletons. This clonotype was picked up many times. Germline assignment: CDR1 MNHEY and CDR2 SVGEGT. The CDR3 totals 14 residues. V was clipped by 2 bases and J by 8 bases, with 12 bases between them. The sample was PBMCs, mostly from graft donor cells, taken 360 days after TCRalphabeta/CD19-depleted stem cell transplant. This clonotype originated in a male patient younger than 18 who had a stem cell transplant for acute myeloid leukemia, so the T cells may come from the graft donor. This chain joins TRBV6-2 or TRBV6-3 and TRBJ1-4; D is unclear. The CDR3 DNA reads TGTGCCAGCAGTTACGGGTCAGCGACGGAAAAACTGTTTTTT. Encoded protein: CASSYGSATEKLFF.